This entry features one TCR beta chain sequence. Its antigen remains unidentified. This entry belongs to a study of T cell responses to AZD1222 COVID-19 vaccine. Overall study findings and caveats: Clonal diversity may have been underestimated, and the donors were mostly white British, with more females than males. No repertoire was sampled before or during the peak T cell response, only after it. Nearly half of spike-specific TCRs reportedly go after variant regions that carry no mutations.

The CDR3 is 15 residues long. Germline values: CDR1 MNHNS, CDR2 SASEGT. V was cut by 2 bases and J by 0 bases, with 10 bases left in between. TCRdb's table, derived via immunoSEQ multiplex PCR, lists solely in-frame clones and lacks some. Of some 120,000 clones listed, around 83% are singletons. Pooled in the analysis were second doses at about 4 or about 12 weeks. The clonotype was recovered from an adult who received the AZD1222 COVID-19 vaccine. Source: peripheral blood, taken 28 days after the second AZD1222 dose. This chain uses TRBV6-1 with TRBJ1-2; D is unresolved. The CDR3 DNA reads as TGTGCCAGCAGTGAAAGGGCAGCCCCTAACTATGGCTACACCTTC. Protein product: CASSERAAPNYGYTF.